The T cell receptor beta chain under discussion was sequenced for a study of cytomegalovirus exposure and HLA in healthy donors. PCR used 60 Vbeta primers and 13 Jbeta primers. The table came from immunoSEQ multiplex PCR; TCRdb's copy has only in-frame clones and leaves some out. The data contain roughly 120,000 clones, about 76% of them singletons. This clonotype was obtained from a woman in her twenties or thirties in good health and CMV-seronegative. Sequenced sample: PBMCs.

In DNA form, the CDR3 reads TGTGCCAGCAGTGAGTTCCGGGCCAAGGGAGGGCACGAGCAGTACTTC. Translating it yields CASSEFRAKGGHEQYF. This chain links TRBV6-1 with TRBJ2-7; 7 nucleotides align to TRBD2. This CDR3 spans 16 amino acids. V shed 3 bases and J 5 bases; nucleotides not matched to a gene: 13. Germline V gene lookup returns CDR1 MNHNS and CDR2 SASEGT.